This T cell receptor beta chain was found in a study of blood T cells in healthy people across ages. The V end was cut by 3 bases, the J end by 5 bases, with 8 bases between. Germline CDR1 and CDR2: SQVTM and ANQGSEA. The CDR3 is 12 residues long. In its sample, this clonotype was seen many times. Together with a sample-barcoded 5' primer, a J-beta primer mix was included in a second PCR lasting roughly 6 to 12 cycles. Each TCR beta cDNA got a 12-nucleotide random molecular identifier. A single record per CDR3 protein comes from TCRdb applying MiXCR to the 5' RACE reads. The sample has 1.6 million or so distinct CDR3 sequences, about 35% seen once.

The clonotype comes from a woman aged 30 to 39 in good health. The sample was blood. V usage is TRBV29-1 and J usage is TRBJ2-1; D not resolved. CDR3 loop: CSVEARNNEQFF. The CDR3 nucleotides read TGCAGCGTTGAGGCCCGAAACAATGAGCAGTTCTTC.